The 6 T cell receptor beta chains reported below all come from one sample, sequenced in a study of chemoradiotherapy in HPV16-positive cancers. Data came from immunoSEQ multiplex PCR; TCRdb stores just in-frame clones and leaves some out. Among around 7,200 clones listed, 60% to 85% were seen once. Sample acquisition took place from a patient who underwent chemoradiotherapy. The receptors originated from a human donor with HPV-associated anogenital cancer.

CDR3 amino acids: CSVGINGREQYF. DNA for the CDR3: TGCAGCGTTGGTATTAATGGTCGCGAGCAGTACTTC. The rearrangement joins TRBV29-1 to TRBJ2-7; D uncertain. The CDR3 length is 12 residues. Trimming stripped 4 bases from V and 6 bases from J, with 13 bases between. Looked up from germline, CDR1 is SQVTM and CDR2 is ANQGSEA.

In its sample, this clone was seen a few times. The chain has TRBV7-8 and TRBJ1-4; D gene ambiguous. Germline CDR1 SGHVS, CDR2 FQNEAQ. CDR3 length equals 14 residues. V was clipped by 3 bases and J by 4 bases, with 9 bases between them. The CDR3: CASSFSALNEKLFF. In nucleotides, the CDR3 is TGTGCCAGCAGCTTCAGCGCCCTTAATGAAAAACTGTTTTTT.

The V gene is TRBV4-2, the J gene TRBJ2-7; a possible D gene is TRBD2 (7 bases). The CDR3 spans 17 residues. The germline V gene has CDR1 LGHNA and CDR2 YNFKEQ. V was pared by 3 bases and J by 5 bases, with 23 bases between. This CDR3 reads CASSHLREGGIADEQYF. In DNA, the CDR3 is TGTGCCAGCAGCCACCTGAGGGAGGGGGGCATTGCGGACGAGCAGTACTTC.

The rearrangement uses TRBV4-2 and TRBJ2-1; 7 bases are a match to TRBD2. After removal of 5 bases from V and 4 bases from J, the junction contained 8 bases not matched to a gene. CDR1 is LGHNA and CDR2 is YNFKEQ in the germline V gene. This CDR3 has 15 amino acids. CDR3 loop: CASSRGRGDYNEQFF. CDR3 bases: TGTGCCAGCAGCAGAGGACGGGGGGATTACAATGAGCAGTTCTTC.

This clone was recorded a few times. The chain couples TRBV19 to TRBJ1-1, with a tentative D call TRBD1 (5 bases). Per the germline V gene, CDR1 is LNHDA and CDR2 is SQIVND (reference sequence). CDR3 length: 12 residues. V gave up 8 bases and J gave up 5 bases, with 12 bases separating them. The CDR3 loop reads CASAGPVTEAFF. In DNA form, the CDR3 reads TGTGCCAGTGCAGGGCCGGTTACTGAAGCTTTCTTT.

This chain uses TRBV4-1 with TRBJ2-5; tentatively, D is TRBD1 or TRBD2 (5 bases each). The V gene's germline CDR1 is MGHRA and CDR2 YSYEKL. This CDR3 has 16 amino acids. Between the trimmed V and J ends, which lost 4 bases and 5 bases, there was a span of 20 bases. CDR3: CASSPSPGTARETQYF. The CDR3 DNA sequence: TGCGCCAGCAGCCCCTCACCCGGGACCGCGCGGGAGACCCAGTACTTC.